These 25 T cell receptor beta chains originate from one sample sequenced in a study of T cells in Graves' hyperthyroidism and ophthalmopathy. RNA transcripts gave rise to amplified TCR beta CDR3 regions. With the HTBI primer set, the TCR CDR3 went through a first round of RT-PCR. TCRdb processed the multiplex PCR reads anew with MiXCR; each CDR3 protein has one entry. The repertoire holds approximately 490,000 distinct CDR3 sequences, with under 25% as singletons. Sequences were obtained from blood. Receptors were obtained from a woman in her seventies with Graves' ophthalmopathy.

This clonotype was recorded a few times. The J gene is TRBJ2-1, the V gene TRBV20-1, with D perhaps TRBD2 (5 bases). CDR3 length equals 15 residues. V lost 1 base and J lost 7, with 17 bases in between. CDR1 is DFQATT, CDR2 SNEGSKA, per germline (reference sequence). This CDR3 reads CSARVSSGPPNEQFF. In nucleotides, the CDR3 is TGCAGTGCTAGAGTTTCCAGCGGACCCCCTAATGAGCAGTTCTTC.

This clonotype was detected a few times. The chain combines TRBV3-1 with TRBJ2-3, with D possibly being TRBD2 (6 bases). Deletions cut 8 bases from V and 1 base from J, with 10 bases between. From germline, CDR1 is LGHDT and CDR2 YNNKEL (reference sequence). The CDR3 has 13 amino acids. CDR3 protein: CASGGPGTDTQYF. The CDR3 coding sequence is TGTGCCAGCGGAGGGCCCGGCACAGATACGCAGTATTTT.

The chain uses TRBV10-3 and TRBJ2-4; D assignment may be TRBD1 or TRBD2 (5 bases each). Germline CDR1 and CDR2: ENHRY and SYGVKD. The V end lost 3 bases, the J end lost 3 bases, and 27 bases lay between the germline ends. The CDR3 has 20 amino acids. The CDR3 coding sequence is TGTGCCATCAGTGATTCAAAGGGGACGGGAAAGGTCTCCCTCAAAAACATTCAGTACTTC. As protein: CAISDSKGTGKVSLKNIQYF.

This clonotype was detected many times. This sequence joins TRBV12-3 or TRBV12-4 and TRBJ1-4; TRBD1 is a possible D gene (5 bases). CDR3 length: 14 amino acids. Trimming took off 6 bases at V and 6 bases at J, with 14 bases between the two ends. CDR3 residues: CASRRGREDEKLFF. The CDR3 DNA sequence: TGTGCCAGCAGGCGAGGCAGGGAGGATGAAAAACTGTTTTTT.

This clonotype was observed a few times. The rearrangement uses TRBV6-1 and TRBJ2-1, with TRBD2 identical over 9 bases. The germline V gene encodes CDR1 MNHNS and CDR2 SASEGT. The CDR3 runs to 15 residues. Trimming at V came to 3 bases and at J to 6 bases, leaving 6 bases not matched to a gene. The CDR3 DNA reads as TGTGCCAGCAGTGAGATAGCGGGAGCCCCCAATGAGCAGTTCTTC. Its translation: CASSEIAGAPNEQFF.

V is TRBV25-1 and J is TRBJ2-7, with 8 bases matching TRBD1. Per germline, CDR1 MGHDK and CDR2 SYGVNS. J was trimmed by 6 bases and V by 5 bases; bases with no gene match: 9. The CDR3 runs to 14 residues. The DNA for the CDR3 is TGTGCCAGCAGTTTAACCTGGACAGGGACCGAGCAGTACTTC. Amino acids: CASSLTWTGTEQYF.

V is TRBV5-5 and J is TRBJ1-5, with D unclear. The CDR3 is 14 residues long. Per the germline V gene, CDR1 is SGHKS and CDR2 is YYEKEE (reference sequence). V shed 1 base and J shed 6 bases, with 11 bases lying between them. This CDR3 is CASSLTATSQPQHF. The CDR3, as DNA: TGTGCCAGCAGCTTGACAGCAACCAGTCAGCCCCAGCATTTT.

This clonotype has at least ten counts. V is TRBV11-2 and J is TRBJ2-7; D remains ambiguous. Germline-derived CDR1 and CDR2 are SGHAT and FQNNGV. V was cut by 0 bases and J by 6 bases, with 6 bases left in between. The CDR3 totals 12 residues. As DNA, the CDR3 is TGTGCCAGCAGCTTAGATAGAGGCGAGCAGTACTTC. This translates into CASSLDRGEQYF. Drawing the rest from reference TRBV11-2 and TRBJ2-7, the complete variable domain is EAGVAQSPRYKIIEKRQSVAFWCNPISGHATLYWYQQILGQGPKLLIQFQNNGVVDDSQLPKDRFSAERLKGVDSTLKIQPAKLEDSAVYLCASSLDRGEQYFGPGTRLTVT.

This clonotype was recorded a few times. The J gene is TRBJ2-3, the V gene TRBV7-9, with D tentatively TRBD2 (6 bases). The CDR3 consists of 21 residues. Germline CDR1 is SEHNR and CDR2 is FQNEAQ (reference sequence). V was pared by 4 bases and J by 0 bases, with 29 bases between. The CDR3 is CASSSFLSYRAEGSSTDTQYF. The CDR3 DNA reads TGTGCCAGCAGCTCCTTCCTCTCCTATAGAGCGGAGGGATCTAGCACAGATACGCAGTATTTT.

This clonotype was seen a handful of times. This chain joins TRBV25-1 and TRBJ1-1; 8 bases are a match to TRBD1. The V segment lost 3 bases and the J segment 11 bases; nucleotides outside the gene matches: 8. Germline CDR1 and CDR2: MGHDK and SYGVNS. This CDR3 is 13 amino acids long. The CDR3 sequence: CASSDRDRSYAFF. The CDR3 nucleotides read TGTGCCAGCAGTGATCGGGACAGGTCCTACGCTTTCTTT. The full variable domain, rest sourced from reference TRBV25-1 and TRBJ1-1, is EADIYQTPRYLVIGTGKKITLECSQTMGHDKMYWYQQDPGMELHLIHYSYGVNSTEKGDLSSESTVSRIRTEHFPLTLESARPSHTSQYLCASSDRDRSYAFFGQGTRLTVV.

The chain combines TRBV3-1 with TRBJ2-1; 10 nucleotides match TRBD2. The CDR3 contains 16 residues. V shed 1 base, J shed 8 bases, and the junction held 8 bases outside the gene matches. Germline loops: CDR1 LGHDT, CDR2 YNNKEL (reference sequence). CDR3 region: CASSQATSGTSDEQFF. The DNA of the CDR3 is TGTGCCAGCAGCCAAGCTACCTCCGGGACTAGCGATGAGCAGTTCTTC.

This clonotype was seen a handful of times. This chain joins TRBV11-2 and TRBJ2-7; no firm D call. Germline V CDR1 and CDR2: SGHAT, FQNNGV. The CDR3 covers 14 residues. The V end lost 0 bases, the J end lost 6 bases, and 12 bases lay between the germline ends. This CDR3 is CASSLDRGDFEQYF. CDR3 bases: TGTGCCAGCAGCTTAGATCGTGGTGACTTCGAGCAGTACTTC. Together with reference TRBV11-2 and TRBJ2-7, the CDR3 gives the full variable domain: EAGVAQSPRYKIIEKRQSVAFWCNPISGHATLYWYQQILGQGPKLLIQFQNNGVVDDSQLPKDRFSAERLKGVDSTLKIQPAKLEDSAVYLCASSLDRGDFEQYFGPGTRLTVT.

The sample holds many counts of this clonotype. The gene calls are TRBV12-3 or TRBV12-4 and TRBJ2-1, with 9 bases fitting TRBD2. The CDR3 contains 14 residues. V lost 8 bases, J lost 7 bases, and 9 bases stayed unmatched. CDR3 bases: TGTGCCAGCGTCTTAGGACTAGCGTGGAATGAGCAGTTCTTC. Amino acid sequence: CASVLGLAWNEQFF.

This clonotype was recorded a few times. This chain connects TRBV19 to TRBJ1-2; 9 nucleotides align to TRBD1. This CDR3 has 14 amino acids. V shed 5 bases and J 7 bases; nucleotides not matched to a gene: 8. Looked up from germline, CDR1 is LNHDA and CDR2 is SQIVND (reference sequence). The CDR3 coding sequence is TGTGCCAGTAGTCTCCGACAGGGGGGTTTTGGCTACACCTTC. This translates into CASSLRQGGFGYTF.

V gene TRBV9 combines with J gene TRBJ1-5, with D possibly TRBD1 on 6 matching bases. There are 16 residues in the CDR3. V lost 0 bases and J lost 6, with 16 bases in between. Germline V gives CDR1 SGDLS, CDR2 YYNGEE. CDR3 nucleotide sequence: TGTGCCAGCAGCGTAGCTACGGGGGCGCCAGGTCAGCCCCAGCATTTT. It is translated as CASSVATGAPGQPQHF.

This clonotype occurred a few times. J is TRBJ1-1 and V is TRBV19; no clear D gene. The germline V gene encodes CDR1 LNHDA and CDR2 SQIVND (reference sequence). The CDR3 runs to 15 residues. V lost 2 bases to trimming and J lost 1 base, with 11 bases between them. CDR3 region: CASSISYSANTEAFF. CDR3 DNA: TGTGCCAGTAGTATATCGTACAGTGCGAACACTGAAGCTTTCTTT.

The rearrangement joins TRBV19 to TRBJ2-7; possible D gene TRBD2, 7 bases. This CDR3 has 13 residues. The germline V gene has CDR1 LNHDA and CDR2 SQIVND (reference sequence). Trimming removed 4 bases from V and 5 bases from J, with 12 bases in between. The CDR3 nucleotides read TGTGCCAGTAGTAGTCGGCGGGGGCACGAGCAGTACTTC. Protein product: CASSSRRGHEQYF. Full variable domain (remainder filled in from reference TRBV19 and TRBJ2-7): DGGITQSPKYLFRKEGQNVTLSCEQNLNHDAMYWYRQDPGQGLRLIYYSQIVNDFQKGDIAEGYSVSREKKESFPLTVTSAQKNPTAFYLCASSSRRGHEQYFGPGTRLTVT.

This chain links TRBV20-1 with TRBJ2-7; TRBD1 is a possible D gene (6 bases). V lost 5 bases to trimming and J lost 3 bases, with 23 bases between them. The CDR3 spans 16 residues. Germline assignment: CDR1 DFQATT and CDR2 SNEGSKA (reference sequence). CDR3 nucleotide sequence: TGCAGTGCTGGGGTAGCGAGAGGCCTAGGGGGCTACGAGCAGTACTTC. The encoded protein is CSAGVARGLGGYEQYF.

This clonotype was counted at least ten times. This chain joins TRBV27 and TRBJ2-7; TRBD1 aligns across 7 bases. Unmatched junction bases numbered 11, after V lost 5 bases and J lost 7 bases. Per germline, CDR1 MNHEY and CDR2 SMNVEV (reference sequence). This CDR3 is 14 amino acids long. CDR3 sequence: CASSGLTGPGEQYF. The CDR3 coding sequence is TGTGCCAGCAGTGGGCTGACAGGGCCGGGGGAGCAGTACTTC.

This sequence joins TRBV19 and TRBJ2-7, with 10 bases aligning to TRBD1. Germline V gives CDR1 LNHDA, CDR2 SQIVND (reference sequence). After removal of 5 bases from V and 7 bases from J, the junction contained 17 bases not matched to a gene. The CDR3 is made up of 17 amino acids. The CDR3 spells CASSPPALRQGAREQYF. CDR3 bases: TGTGCCAGTAGTCCGCCCGCCCTACGACAGGGGGCAAGGGAGCAGTACTTC.

The V and J genes are TRBV11-1 and TRBJ1-1; D is uncertain. V dropped 3 bases and J dropped 10 bases, with 12 bases sitting between them. Germline lookup yields CDR1 SGHAT and CDR2 FQDESV (reference sequence). This CDR3 has 12 amino acids. The CDR3 region is CASSLEGIGAFF. The CDR3 DNA is TGTGCCAGCAGCTTGGAGGGCATAGGAGCTTTCTTT.

The chain links TRBV15 to TRBJ2-5; no reliable D call. Germline CDR1 LNHNV, CDR2 YYDKDF (reference sequence). V lost 0 bases and J lost 5, with 4 bases in between. The CDR3 runs 12 residues. The DNA for the CDR3 is TGTGCCACCAGCAGAGATTTCGAGACCCAGTACTTC. It encodes CATSRDFETQYF.

This clonotype was counted a few times. The chain recombines TRBV10-3 with TRBJ2-1; 9 nucleotides match TRBD2. This CDR3 has 15 amino acids. The ends lost 6 bases at V and 8 bases at J; junction bases unmatched: 11. Germline CDR1 ENHRY, CDR2 SYGVKD. The CDR3 spells CAISISGGDGYEQFF. DNA for the CDR3: TGTGCCATCAGCATTAGCGGGGGCGACGGTTATGAGCAGTTCTTC.

The chain couples TRBV7-9 to TRBJ1-1; no clear D. V gave up 5 bases and J gave up 5 bases, with 12 bases separating them. CDR3 size: 13 residues. Germline CDR1 and CDR2: SEHNR and FQNEAQ (reference sequence). This chain's CDR3 is CASSPVYWTEAFF. The CDR3, as DNA: TGTGCCAGCAGCCCTGTGTACTGGACTGAAGCTTTCTTT.

This clonotype was detected a few times. As DNA, the CDR3 is TGTGCCAGTACACCCCAGTACGGGACCCACAGCAATCAGCCCCAGCATTTT. Its protein product is CASTPQYGTHSNQPQHF. The chain is built from TRBV19 and TRBJ1-5; TRBD1 might be the D (5 bases). V was shortened by 7 bases and J by 1 base, with 20 bases between the two germline ends. CDR1 is LNHDA and CDR2 is SQIVND in the germline V gene (reference sequence). The CDR3 loop spans 17 amino acids.